This T cell receptor beta chain was identified in a study of T-cell memory formation after mild COVID-19. Study context: TCR clusters were mostly confined to one donor each. The study's findings and limits: Balance between CD4 and CD8 was seen in clones contracting day 15 to 85, and a CD4+ lean was seen in later expanders.

TCRdb used MiXCR to reprocess the 5' RACE reads, holding one entry per CDR3 protein. The repertoire consists of roughly 600,000 distinct CDR3 sequences, with roughly 18% occurring once and the leading ten covering 9.5% to 15%. In the case of this clonotype: Its antigen is unknown.

V shed 2 bases, J shed 6 bases, and the junction held 3 bases outside the gene matches. CDR3 length equals 15 residues. In germline, CDR1 is MGHDK, CDR2 SYGVNS. This receptor was identified in an adult woman who had mild COVID-19 (a few samples of this study predate the infection). Cell type and time point are not known. The source material was PBMCs or a T cell subset sorted from them (not recorded which). V is TRBV25-1 and J is TRBJ2-5, with 13 bases matching TRBD2. The CDR3 DNA follows: TGTGCCAGCAGTGAACGGACTAGCGGGAGACAGACCCAGTACTTC. Protein: CASSERTSGRQTQYF.